These 30 T cell receptor beta chains share one sample of origin, sequenced in a study of response to subunit inactivated influenza vaccine (dated by TCRdb to the late 2010s). Libraries came from RT-PCR. TCRdb shows the sequencer as Illumina HiSeq 2500. Using fastp trimming at Q25 and MiXCR clonotype assembly, TCRdb reanalyzed the public sequencing data and kept in-frame beta chains. Every entry covers one CDR3 protein and lists the most common genes and DNA from its rows. Present in this sample are more than 700,000 distinct CDR3 sequences, roughly 20% of which were seen just once. The top ten constitute roughly 10% of the sample. The specimen comprised PBMCs from blood, sampled 4 to 6 days after vaccination. Receptors were obtained from a man aged 50-59 years who received an inactivated influenza vaccine. Donor details come from another sample of the same person, matched by shared clones.

This clonotype was detected a few times. The gene calls are TRBV20-1 and TRBJ2-3; D gene uncertain. Germline values: CDR1 DFQATT, CDR2 SNEGSKA (reference sequence). V gave up 5 bases and J gave up 4 bases, with 25 bases separating them. This CDR3 contains 17 residues. This chain's CDR3 is CSAEDRFGLLKSDTQYF. CDR3 nucleotides: TGCAGTGCTGAGGACCGGTTTGGGTTGCTAAAGTCAGATACGCAGTATTTT.

The chain has TRBV6-1 and TRBJ2-3; weak D call: TRBD2 (5 bases). V was clipped by 4 bases and J by 0 bases, with 17 bases between them. Germline lookup yields CDR1 MNHNS and CDR2 SASEGT. The CDR3 consists of 17 residues. This CDR3 is CASSGRFGVSSTDTQYF. DNA for the CDR3: TGTGCCAGCAGTGGCCGCTTCGGGGTATCGAGCACAGATACGCAGTATTTT.

The chain combines TRBV7-2 with TRBJ1-1; D not resolved. The germline V gene has CDR1 SGHTA and CDR2 FQGNSA. This CDR3 is built from 13 residues. Trimming stripped 3 bases from V and 7 bases from J, with 12 bases between. As DNA, the CDR3 is TGTGCCAGCAGCTTTTTCGAAGAGGGTGAAGCTTTCTTT. Its translation is CASSFFEEGEAFF.

The CDR3 protein is CASSPNRGGGEQYF. CDR3 coding DNA: TGCGCCAGCAGCCCGAATCGTGGGGGTGGCGAGCAGTACTTC. The V and J genes are TRBV5-1 and TRBJ2-7; D may match TRBD1 or TRBD2 (5 bases each). The CDR3 consists of 14 residues. Looked up from germline, CDR1 is SGHRS and CDR2 is YFSETQ. The V end was cut by 4 bases, the J end by 6 bases, with 17 bases between.

In its sample, this clonotype was seen a few times. V gene TRBV10-3 combines with J gene TRBJ2-7; perhaps TRBD1 as D (5 bases). The CDR3 runs 12 residues. Germline CDR1 is ENHRY and CDR2 is SYGVKD. V dropped 5 bases and J dropped 3 bases, with 8 bases sitting between them. The DNA of the CDR3 is TGTGCCATCAGTTCAGGGTACTACGAGCAGTACTTC. Its translation: CAISSGYYEQYF.

The V and J genes are TRBV5-1 and TRBJ1-2; D is possibly TRBD1 (5 bases). The V gene's germline CDR1 is SGHRS and CDR2 YFSETQ. The CDR3 covers 14 residues. V was clipped by 6 bases and J by 8 bases, with 20 bases between them. The DNA for the CDR3 is TGCGCCAGCACCCCCCAACCGGGGGAGAGGGGCTACACCTTC. This sequence encodes CASTPQPGERGYTF.

This clonotype was seen a few times. This chain joins TRBV20-1 and TRBJ2-5; D unresolved. CDR1 is DFQATT and CDR2 is SNEGSKA in the germline V gene (reference sequence). The CDR3 loop spans 10 amino acids. Trimming left V 7 bases short and J 7 bases short, with 10 bases between. The CDR3 DNA sequence: TGCAGTGGACAATGGTTGACCCAGTACTTC. Protein: CSGQWLTQYF.

This clonotype came up many times. The chain couples TRBV2 to TRBJ2-7; 7 bases match TRBD1. Germline trimming cut 9 bases from V and 3 bases from J; bases unmatched to any gene: 11. CDR3 length equals 14 residues. Germline CDR1 reads SNHLY; CDR2 reads FYNNEI. The CDR3 DNA reads as TGTGCCAGTTTATTCGGGACAGACCACTACGAGCAGTACTTC. This codes for CASLFGTDHYEQYF.

The genes are TRBV7-9 and TRBJ2-7; 13 bases agree with TRBD2. Germline loops: CDR1 SEHNR, CDR2 FQNEAQ (reference sequence). V lost 5 bases and J lost 6; bases outside the gene matches: 7. CDR3 length equals 15 residues. CDR3 DNA: TGTGCCAGCAGCGCCGGACTAGCGGGAGTGCGCGAGCAGTACTTC. This gives the protein CASSAGLAGVREQYF.

This clonotype came up many times. V and J are TRBV2 and TRBJ2-1; possibly TRBD2 for D (5 bases). Trimming cost V 5 bases and J 5 bases, with 13 bases left between them. This CDR3 region has 14 residues. Germline V gene lookup returns CDR1 SNHLY and CDR2 FYNNEI. As DNA, the CDR3 is TGTGCCAGCAGTCTTCGGACGGGGAACAATGAGCAGTTCTTC. It encodes CASSLRTGNNEQFF.

The genes are TRBV12-3 or TRBV12-4 and TRBJ2-1, with TRBD2 identical over 11 bases. Trimming at V came to 4 bases and at J to 1 base, leaving 9 bases not matched to a gene. This CDR3 is built from 18 residues. The CDR3 region has the DNA TGTGCCAGCAGTTCCTCTAGCGGGGGGCCGGTTTCCTACAATGAGCAGTTCTTC. It specifies CASSSSSGGPVSYNEQFF.

This clonotype has more than one count but fewer than ten. This chain connects TRBV5-1 to TRBJ1-1; D not resolved. The germline CDR1 and CDR2 sequences are SGHRS and YFSETQ. The CDR3 totals 13 residues. Trimming left V 4 bases short and J 6 bases short, with 13 bases between. The CDR3 spells CASSPAGGPEAFF. The DNA of the CDR3 is TGCGCCAGCAGCCCCGCAGGAGGGCCTGAAGCTTTCTTT.

This clonotype was observed a few times. This chain links TRBV6-5 with TRBJ2-1; 8 nucleotides match TRBD2. V shed 1 base and J 4 bases; nucleotides not matched to a gene: 6. Germline CDR1 and CDR2: MNHEY and SVGAGI. The CDR3 sequence is 16 residues long. The CDR3 DNA is TGTGCCAGCAGTTACTTAAGCGGGAGTAGGTACAATGAGCAGTTCTTC. Its protein is CASSYLSGSRYNEQFF.

V and J are TRBV5-1 and TRBJ2-4; TRBD1 matches 8 bases. J gave up 0 bases and V 2 bases, and 13 bases lay outside the gene matches. The CDR3 is 19 residues long. Germline loops: CDR1 SGHRS, CDR2 YFSETQ. Here the CDR3 reads CASSLSPGQVDIAKNIQYF. In DNA form, the CDR3 reads TGCGCCAGCAGCTTAAGCCCGGGACAGGTCGATATAGCCAAAAACATTCAGTACTTC.

This clonotype was seen more than once but under ten times. The V gene is TRBV5-1, the J gene TRBJ2-7; 7 bases are shared with TRBD1. Germline values: CDR1 SGHRS, CDR2 YFSETQ. The CDR3 is 15 amino acids. With 2 bases clipped from V and 3 bases from J, the junction kept 8 bases outside the gene matches. In DNA, the CDR3 is TGCGCCAGCAGCTTCCACAGGGGATTCATCTACGAGCAGTACTTC. Its protein product is CASSFHRGFIYEQYF.

This clonotype was observed a handful of times. J is TRBJ2-2 and V is TRBV5-1; TRBD1 is a possible D gene (6 bases). The ends were cut back, 2 bases at V and 8 bases at J, with 16 bases in the middle. Germline-derived CDR1 and CDR2 are SGHRS and YFSETQ. The CDR3 consists of 15 residues. CDR3 sequence (DNA): TGCGCCAGCAGCTTACAGGGTATCGTAGGAGGGGAGCTGTTTTTT. Amino acid sequence: CASSLQGIVGGELFF.

Only a few counts were recorded for this clonotype. The gene calls are TRBV4-3 and TRBJ2-1; 9 bases map to TRBD1. Germline loops: CDR1 LGHNA, CDR2 YSLEER. Losses at the gene ends were 3 bases for V and 9 bases for J; bases not matched to a gene: 18. The CDR3 has 18 residues. This chain's CDR3 is CASSQVVSGTGKRGEQFF. The CDR3 DNA sequence: TGCGCCAGCAGCCAGGTTGTGTCGGGGACAGGGAAACGCGGTGAGCAGTTCTTC.

This rearrangement joins TRBV18 to TRBJ2-5, with 11 nucleotides matching TRBD1. Germline V lookup: CDR1 KGHSH, CDR2 LQKENI. This CDR3 has 15 amino acids. V shed 3 bases and J 2 bases; nucleotides not matched to a gene: 2. The CDR3 protein is CASSPWDRGQETQYF. Here the CDR3 DNA reads TGTGCCAGCTCACCCTGGGACAGGGGGCAAGAGACCCAGTACTTC.

J is TRBJ2-3 and V is TRBV29-1; D is uncertain. The V gene lost 7 bases and the J gene lost 0 bases, with 17 bases spanning the gap. The CDR3 runs to 15 residues. Germline loops: CDR1 SQVTM, CDR2 ANQGSEA. DNA of the CDR3: TGCAGCGCAACAAGGGCAGGCCCTAGCACAGATACGCAGTATTTT. Protein product: CSATRAGPSTDTQYF.

This clonotype turned up a few times. The chain has TRBV12-3 or TRBV12-4 and TRBJ2-4; D remains ambiguous. The V end lost 4 bases, the J end lost 0 bases, and 7 bases lay between the germline ends. This CDR3 comprises 14 residues. CDR3 nucleotides: TGTGCCAGCAGTTCAATAATAGCCAAAAACATTCAGTACTTC. Its translation is CASSSIIAKNIQYF.

This clonotype was observed a handful of times. The chain carries TRBV7-2 and TRBJ2-3, with 7 positions matching TRBD2. J was trimmed by 1 base and V by 5 bases; bases with no gene match: 9. CDR1 SGHTA and CDR2 FQGNSA come from the germline V gene. The CDR3 sequence is 16 residues long. As DNA, the CDR3 is TGTGCCAGCAGCCGAATGCTGGCGGGAGGCACAGATACGCAGTATTTT. Translation gives CASSRMLAGGTDTQYF.

This clonotype occurred many times. The chain links TRBV28 to TRBJ2-1, with 10 nucleotides matching TRBD2. Germline CDR1 MDHEN, CDR2 SYDVKM. V was pared by 11 bases and J by 4 bases, with 11 bases of the junction left unmatched. The CDR3 totals 15 residues. The CDR3 bases are TGTGCCTCTAAGGGGACTAGCGAGAGGTACAATGAGCAGTTCTTC. This codes for CASKGTSERYNEQFF.

This chain joins TRBV10-3 and TRBJ2-1; D call uncertain. The CDR3 has 13 residues. V was pared by 0 bases and J by 9 bases, with 9 bases between. Germline CDR1 ENHRY, CDR2 SYGVKD. CDR3 region: CAISESMGPEQFF. The CDR3 region has the DNA TGTGCCATCAGTGAGTCGATGGGCCCTGAGCAGTTCTTC.

The genes are TRBV9 and TRBJ2-5; TRBD2 aligns across 10 bases. Germline V gene data show CDR1 as SGDLS and CDR2 as YYNGEE. The CDR3 spans 14 residues. With V trimmed by 0 bases and J by 7 bases, 3 bases remained unmatched. The CDR3: CASSVASGRGTQYF. The CDR3 region has the DNA TGTGCCAGCAGCGTAGCCAGCGGGAGGGGGACCCAGTACTTC.

The V gene is TRBV20-1, the J gene TRBJ2-2; no reliable D call. V lost 1 base, J lost 4 bases, and 7 bases lay in between. The CDR3 runs to 13 residues. Germline loops: CDR1 DFQATT, CDR2 SNEGSKA (reference sequence). The CDR3 loop reads CSARGRRTGELFF. CDR3 bases: TGCAGTGCTAGAGGCAGGCGCACCGGGGAGCTGTTTTTT.

The CDR3 DNA follows: TGTGCCAGCAGACAGGGACAGCAGCAAGAGACCCAGTACTTC. Its translation: CASRQGQQQETQYF. V gene TRBV12-3 or TRBV12-4 combines with J gene TRBJ2-5, with 7 bases matching TRBD1. This CDR3 comprises 14 residues. The J segment lost 2 bases and the V segment lost 6 bases, leaving 6 bases of the junction unmatched.

This clonotype appeared many times. CDR3 loop: CASSQDRTGQETQYF. The CDR3 coding sequence is TGTGCCAGCAGCCAAGATAGGACAGGGCAAGAGACCCAGTACTTC. The chain carries TRBV4-2 and TRBJ2-5, with 8 bases fitting TRBD1. The CDR3 is 15 residues long. CDR1 LGHNA and CDR2 YNFKEQ come from the germline V gene. The junction had 2 bases not matched to a gene; V was cut back by 0 bases and J by 2 bases.

This clonotype was observed a handful of times. The rearrangement links TRBV5-1 to TRBJ2-5, with unresolved D. V lost 4 bases, J lost 2 bases, and 6 bases lay in between. Germline V lookup: CDR1 SGHRS, CDR2 YFSETQ. The CDR3 loop spans 12 amino acids. CDR3 sequence: CASSDQQETQYF. The CDR3 DNA follows: TGCGCCAGCAGCGATCAACAAGAGACCCAGTACTTC.

This chain links TRBV11-1 with TRBJ2-7, with D perhaps being TRBD1 or TRBD2 (5 bases each). Trimming shortened V by 4 bases and J by 4 bases, and 17 bases separated the two germline ends. Per germline, CDR1 SGHAT and CDR2 FQDESV (reference sequence). CDR3 length: 15 residues. Here the CDR3 reads CASSSRDPSGYEQYF. The CDR3 coding sequence is TGTGCCAGCAGCTCCCGGGACCCGTCAGGGTACGAGCAGTACTTC. The whole variable domain, remainder taken from reference TRBV11-1 and TRBJ2-7, is EAEVAQSPRYKITEKSQAVAFWCDPISGHATLYWYRQILGQGPELLVQFQDESVVDDSQLPKDRFSAERLKGVDSTLKIQPAELGDSAMYLCASSSRDPSGYEQYFGPGTRLTVT.

There are a few counts of this clonotype. The J gene is TRBJ2-7, the V gene TRBV10-3; D uncertain. The CDR3 contains 12 residues. V lost 6 bases to trimming and J lost 0 bases, with 6 bases between them. Germline loops: CDR1 ENHRY, CDR2 SYGVKD. For the CDR3, the DNA is TGTGCCATCAGGTCGACCTCCTACGAGCAGTACTTC. It encodes CAIRSTSYEQYF.